This T cell receptor (beta chain) was found in a study of T cell repertoires in cytomegalovirus infection. Study details: It was recently identified HLA-C-restricted and well-studied HLA-B-restricted CMV epitopes that the study used. CMV infection plus the matching HLA type was flagged by public TCR beta signatures.

TCRdb recomputed calls from the reads with MiXCR, one row per CDR3 protein. The table records approximately 270,000 distinct CDR3 sequences, around 20% of them present only once. Worth noting for this clonotype: What it recognizes is unknown.

Study results and limitations: Public TCR beta family frequency separated CMV-and-HLA carriers, including in an independent cohort. The ex vivo response was dominated by HLA-C-restricted CMV-specific TCR beta clonotypes.

Germline V gene data show CDR1 as DFQATT and CDR2 as SNEGSKA (reference sequence). The CDR3 contains 12 residues. Between the trimmed V and J ends, which lost 4 bases and 7 bases, there was a span of 14 bases. Sequenced material: cultured PBMCs, taken from culture after CMV antigen stimulation. This receptor was obtained from a human donor in good health (CMV status not recorded). Some clones in this sample may be carry-over from other donors' samples. This chain connects TRBV20-1 to TRBJ2-7; TRBD2 is a possible D gene (6 bases). The CDR3 coding sequence is TGCAGTGCTACCGGGACTTCGTGGGAGCAGTACTTC. The encoded protein is CSATGTSWEQYF.